Following are 3 T cell receptor beta chains from one sample sequenced in a study of blood T cell repertoires in COVID-19. TCRdb's copy holds only in-frame clones and misses some; the assay was immunoSEQ multiplex PCR. The sample includes 86,000 or so clones, roughly 95% of them seen just once. The sequencing sample was made of peripheral blood. These receptors came from a human donor with active COVID-19. The donor label of this sample is uncertain.

V usage is TRBV20-1 and J usage is TRBJ2-7; a possible D gene is TRBD1 (6 bases). Trimming stripped 7 bases from V and 7 bases from J, with 14 bases between. The germline V gene encodes CDR1 DFQATT and CDR2 SNEGSKA (reference sequence). This CDR3 has 11 amino acids. The CDR3 loop reads CSGRQGSEQYF. CDR3 DNA sequence: TGCAGTGGTCGTCAGGGGAGTGAGCAGTACTTC.

The rearrangement links TRBV6-5 to TRBJ1-6, with D maybe TRBD1 (6 bases). This CDR3 region has 14 residues. V was cut by 5 bases and J by 5 bases, with 10 bases left in between. Germline-derived CDR1 and CDR2 are MNHEY and SVGAGI. The CDR3 here is CASSRQADNSPLHF. The DNA of the CDR3 is TGTGCCAGCAGTCGACAGGCCGATAATTCACCCCTCCACTTT.

This rearrangement joins TRBV4-1 to TRBJ2-5, with 9 bases lining up with TRBD1. CDR1 is MGHRA and CDR2 is YSYEKL in the germline V gene. Trimming at V came to 2 bases and at J to 5 bases, leaving 6 bases not matched to a gene. The CDR3 spans 15 residues. The CDR3 DNA sequence: TGCGCCAGCAGCCAAACCCCCGGACAGGGGGAGACCCAGTACTTC. Protein: CASSQTPGQGETQYF.